These T cell receptor beta chains were read from a single sample in a study of cytotoxic CD8 clonotypes in ibrutinib-treated CLL. Clones were sequenced by immunoSEQ multiplex PCR, and TCRdb holds only the in-frame ones, with some missing. The sample holds 150,000 to 200,000 clones; approximately 80% are singletons and the top ten take about 4.6%. The material sequenced was PBMCs, taken after 24 months of ibrutinib treatment. These receptors originate from a human donor with chronic lymphocytic leukemia. The CDR3 runs from the conserved cysteine through the conserved F or W. A D gene is named only where the DNA matches it firmly. Only part of the rows carry a size: once, few, many, or a class if the clone is expanded.

TRBV30	-	-	TRBJ1-1	TGTGCCTGGAGTGTTCCCGGCCTGAACACTGAAGCTTTCTTT	CAWSVPGLNTEAFF
TRBV25-1	TRBD1	-	TRBJ2-5	TGTGCCAGCAGCGGGACAGGGATGACTGAGACCCAGTACTTC	CASSGTGMTETQYF
TRBV21-1	-	-	TRBJ2-7	TGTGCCAGCAGCTTAGGGCAGGGGGCGGTGAGAGTCCGCTACGAGCAGTACTTC	CASSLGQGAVRVRYEQYF
TRBV6-6	-	-	TRBJ1-1	TGTGCCAGCAGCTCTACCACCCGGACCAGGGACACTGAAGCTTTCTTT	CASSSTTRTRDTEAFF
TRBV19	TRBD1	-	TRBJ1-1	TGTGCCAGTAGTTCGAGGACAGGGCGGAACACTGAAGCTTTCTTT	CASSSRTGRNTEAFF
TRBV18	-	-	TRBJ2-1	TGTGCCAGCTCACCACGGGGGGACAATGAGCAGTTCTTC	CASSPRGDNEQFF
TRBV28	-	-	TRBJ2-7	TGTGCCAGCAGTTTATGGGGTAGCAAGAACTACGAGCAGTACTTC	CASSLWGSKNYEQYF
TRBV2	TRBD1	-	TRBJ2-7	TGTGCCAGCATACCGGGACAGGGCTCCTACGAGCAGTACTTC	CASIPGQGSYEQYF
TRBV7-2	-	-	TRBJ2-7	TGTGCCAGCACCGTGACAGGCTACGAGCAGTACTTC	CASTVTGYEQYF
TRBV18	TRBD1	-	TRBJ2-3	TGTGCCAGCTCACCATCCGGGACAGGGGGTTTCAGCACAGATACGCAGTATTTT	CASSPSGTGGFSTDTQYF
TRBV5-6	TRBD2	-	TRBJ2-3	TGTGCCAGCAGGGATGGGTCTAGCGGGAGAATCAGCACAGATACGCAGTATTTT	CASRDGSSGRISTDTQYF
TRBV7-2	-	-	TRBJ1-1	TGTGCCAGCAGTCCGGGGGGGGTTAACACTGAAGCTTTCTTT	CASSPGGVNTEAFF
TRBV10-3	-	-	TRBJ2-3	TGTGCCATCAGTGAAGGTTGGGGGACTTTCGGTACAGATACGCAGTATTTT	CAISEGWGTFGTDTQYF
TRBV5-1	-	-	TRBJ1-1	TGCGCCAGCAGCTTGCCGACCGTGAGAGGGAACACTGAAGCTTTCTTT	CASSLPTVRGNTEAFF
TRBV19	TRBD2	-	TRBJ2-3	TGTGCCAGTAGTACCTTGACTAGCGGGGGGGCAGATACGCAGTATTTT	CASSTLTSGGADTQYF
TRBV5-1	-	-	TRBJ1-2	TGCGCCAGCAGCTTGGGAGCTCTAACTAACTATGGCTACACCTTC	CASSLGALTNYGYTF
TRBV28	-	-	TRBJ1-4	TGTGCCAGCAGTCCGGGGGGAACTAATGAAAAACTGTTTTTT	CASSPGGTNEKLFF
TRBV7-2	TRBD1	-	TRBJ2-3	TGTGCCAGCAGCTTCGGACAGGGGGGATGGGGAACAGATACGCAGTATTTT	CASSFGQGGWGTDTQYF
TRBV7-3	TRBD2	-	TRBJ2-1	TGTGCCAGCAGCCCTAACTCCCGACTAGCGGGGAGATACTCCTACAATGAGCAGTTCTTC	CASSPNSRLAGRYSYNEQFF
TRBV7-9	-	-	TRBJ1-1	TGTGCCAGCAGCTTAGCACTCGGGGGTCTCGCTTTCTTT	CASSLALGGLAFF
TRBV28	-	-	TRBJ1-5	TGTGCCAGCAGTTTAGGGCAGGCCCGTCAGCCCCAGCATTTT	CASSLGQARQPQHF
TRBV6-5	-	-	TRBJ1-1	TGTGCCAGCAGCAAAACCGGGGGGAACACTGAAGCTTTCTTT	CASSKTGGNTEAFF
TRBV7-2	-	-	TRBJ2-7	TGTGCCAGCAGCTTAGATACTTACTCCTACGAGCAGTACTTC	CASSLDTYSYEQYF
TRBV5-4	-	-	TRBJ1-4	TGTGCCAGCAGCTTGGGGGAGCGGGAAAAACTGTTTTTT	CASSLGEREKLFF
TRBV19	-	once	TRBJ2-2	TGTGCCAGTACCATCCAGGGGTTCACCGGGGAGCTGTTTTTT	CASTIQGFTGELFF
TRBV2	-	-	TRBJ2-1	TGTGCCAGCAGTGTTTTGGCAGGGAGAAATGAGCAGTTCTTC	CASSVLAGRNEQFF
TRBV5-5	-	many	TRBJ1-1	TGTGCCAGCATGATGACTATTGAAGCTTTCTTT	CASMMTIEAFF
TRBV6-5	TRBD2	few	TRBJ2-2	TGTGCCAGCAGTTACTTGACTAGCGGGCGAACCGGGGAGCTGTTTTTT	CASSYLTSGRTGELFF
TRBV30	TRBD1	few	TRBJ1-1	TGTGCCTGGGACTGGACAGGGGTTAACACTGAAGCTTTCTTT	CAWDWTGVNTEAFF
TRBV2	-	-	TRBJ1-3	TGTGCCAGCAGTGAAGCAGGTTACTCTGGAAACACCATATATTTT	CASSEAGYSGNTIYF
TRBV5-1	TRBD2	few	TRBJ2-3	TGCGCCAGCAGCTCCTTATGGGGACTAGCGGGGGCTGGGACAGATACGCAGTATTTT	CASSSLWGLAGAGTDTQYF
TRBV9	TRBD1	-	TRBJ1-1	TGTGCCAGCAGCGGGGGGACAGGGAGCTCTATGAACACTGAAGCTTTCTTT	CASSGGTGSSMNTEAFF
TRBV5-1	-	-	TRBJ2-6	TGCGCCAGCAGAATCGGTTCTGGGGCCAACGTCCTGACTTTC	CASRIGSGANVLTF
TRBV7-9	-	many	TRBJ1-5	TGTGCCAGCAGCTTGGACACATACAATCAGCCCCAGCATTTT	CASSLDTYNQPQHF
TRBV2	-	-	TRBJ2-3	TGTGCCAGCAGTGAAGAAGATACGCAGTATTTT	CASSEEDTQYF
TRBV15	-	-	TRBJ1-1	TGTGCCACCAGCAGAGCTTCAGCAAACACTGAAGCTTTCTTT	CATSRASANTEAFF
TRBV18	-	-	TRBJ1-2	TGTGCCAGCTCACCAGGTGCCGTTCCTAACTATGGCTACACCTTC	CASSPGAVPNYGYTF
TRBV5-1	-	-	TRBJ1-5	TGCGCCAGCAGCTTGGGGGGGCGAGGTCAGCCCCAGCATTTT	CASSLGGRGQPQHF
TRBV5-1	-	once	TRBJ1-2	TGCGCCAGCAGCCCGAGCGGACAGCCACCTGGCTATGGCTACACCTTC	CASSPSGQPPGYGYTF
TRBV7-2	TRBD2	-	TRBJ2-2	TGTGCCAGCAGCTCACCCAGGACTAGCGGATCCACCGGGGAGCTGTTTTTT	CASSSPRTSGSTGELFF
TRBV6-6	-	-	TRBJ2-1	TGTGCCAGCAGCACACAGAGCTCCTACAATGAGCAGTTCTTC	CASSTQSSYNEQFF